This entry is about one T cell receptor beta chain. Its recognized antigen is unknown. It has no much larger one-base neighbor in the sample; base qualities were not kept. The data originate from a study of blood T cells in healthy people across ages (dated by TCRdb to the mid-2010s). About the investigation overall: In model experiments, template switching captured roughly one uniquely barcoded TCR beta cDNA molecule for every two T cells. The study measured age-related changes in TCR beta repertoire diversity using deep sequencing normalized with unique cDNA molecular identifiers. Donors were grouped into four age groups: young (average approximately 16 years), middle-aged (approximately 41), aged (around 60) and long-lived (about 89). To avoid experimental bias, donors of different ages were spread randomly across the sequencing lanes. For two donors (one aged 18 to 29 and one aged 80 or older), the study analyzed two additional independent replicas of 1 million unique cDNA reads from the same blood draw. Results the study describes overall, beyond this receptor: A strong correlation was found between observed TCR beta diversity and the percentage of naive T cells measured by flow cytometry. Estimates of total diversity based on one million sequenced T cells were regarded as lower bounds and as underestimates. Compared with the aged group, more naive CD4+ T cells, fewer expanded clones and increased TCR diversity were shown by the long-lived group, suggesting age selection. Donor CMV infection status was unknown, potentially confounding age-related changes in expanded clonotypes. Conclusive comparison of naive and antigen-experienced compartments was prevented by the profiling of bulk unsorted PBMCs. As age increased, observed TCR beta diversity per million T cells dropped in a roughly linear way, and a significant reduction was already evident by age 40.

Systemically healthy Caucasian individuals from Russia, 35 to 50 in total and aged roughly 6 to 95 years, were included as donors. Each donor gave ten milliliters of peripheral blood, collected into EDTA-treated Vacutainer tubes. PBMCs were isolated by Ficoll-Paque density-gradient centrifugation, with at least 6 million obtained per sample. Total RNA, at least 5 micrograms per sample, was extracted from PBMCs with Trizol reagent. For every donor, flow cytometry on a PBMC aliquot measured the percentage of naive CD45RAhigh/CD27high T cells. Library method: 5' RACE. Sequenced using an Illumina HiSeq 2500. A second PCR of about 7 to 12 cycles was run with a J-beta primer mix and a sample-barcoded 5' primer. A unique molecular identifier was introduced onto each TCR beta cDNA molecule by a template-switch 5' adaptor carrying 12 random nucleotides. At least 2.5 million CDR3-containing paired-end reads were obtained from each sample. First-strand cDNA was synthesized from all RNA with the Mint cDNA synthesis kit, primed by a TRBC-specific oligonucleotide. After uracil-DNA glycosylase treatment, a first 18-cycle PCR used universal primers M1SS and BC2_uni_R on all cDNA. As for how the authors treated the data: Normalization of each sample was performed by random selection of 1 million high-quality reads, each carrying a distinct molecular identifier. Reads with shared molecular identifiers were discarded instead of being binned into consensus sequences. MiTCR, set to a Q25 quality threshold and the strictest error-elimination algorithm, was used for CDR3 identification, clonotype clustering and error correction. A nonparametric unseen species model using Euler transformation provided a lower-bound estimate of total TCR beta diversity. TCRdb reprocessed the public reads (quality trimming at Q25 with fastp, clone calling with MiXCR) and kept in-frame beta chains. A single entry per CDR3 protein holds the most common genes and DNA from its merged rows. TCRdb's processing, not the authors' own work, is the source of the V and J calls. This sample lists a few hundred thousand distinct CDR3 sequences; approximately 25% were detected once. The top ten clones comprise under 20% of the sample.

Sequenced: blood. The TCR comes from a woman in her 70s in good health.

The nucleotide sequence reads as follows: TGTGCCAGCAGCCAAGCAGTCGCTGGGGCCAACGTCCTGACTTTC. This yields the protein CASSQAVAGANVLTF. The rearranged segments are TRBV3-1 and TRBJ2-6; the D gene lacks a confident call. From the germline V gene (reference sequence), CDR1 is LGHDT and CDR2 is YNNKEL. V is cut by 1 base and J by 2 bases, and the space between the germline ends is 6 bases. The CDR3 sequence holds 15 residues, the cysteine and phenylalanine included. The read is trimmed to its CDR3 DNA, 45 bases read in frame from base 1.